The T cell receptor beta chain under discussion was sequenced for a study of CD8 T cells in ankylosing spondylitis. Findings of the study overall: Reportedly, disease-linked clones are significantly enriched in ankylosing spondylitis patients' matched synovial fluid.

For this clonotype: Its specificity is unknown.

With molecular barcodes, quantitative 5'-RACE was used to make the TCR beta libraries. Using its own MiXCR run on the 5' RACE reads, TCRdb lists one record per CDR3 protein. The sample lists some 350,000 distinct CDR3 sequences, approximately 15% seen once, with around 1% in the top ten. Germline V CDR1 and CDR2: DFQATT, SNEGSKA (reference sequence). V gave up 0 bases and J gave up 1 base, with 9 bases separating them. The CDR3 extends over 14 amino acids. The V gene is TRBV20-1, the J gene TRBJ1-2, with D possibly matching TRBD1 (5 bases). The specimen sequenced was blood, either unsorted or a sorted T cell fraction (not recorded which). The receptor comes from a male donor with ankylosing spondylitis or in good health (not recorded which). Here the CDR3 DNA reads TGCAGTGCTAGAGATTCGGGGGGTAACTATGGCTACACCTTC. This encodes CSARDSGGNYGYTF.